Each of the 22 T cell receptor beta chains below was sequenced from the same sample in a study of blood T cell repertoires in COVID-19. Libraries were prepared by immunoSEQ multiplex PCR; TCRdb keeps only in-frame clonotypes and omits some of them. The repertoire has about 200,000 clones, roughly nine tenths of them found once; the top ten carry 0.7% to 0.85%. The sequenced sample consisted of peripheral blood. The source is a woman aged 70 to 79 with acute or convalescent COVID-19.

The J gene is TRBJ2-3, the V gene TRBV7-2, with 10 bases that match TRBD1. Germline V gene sequence: CDR1 SGHTA, CDR2 FQGNSA. The CDR3 length is 16 residues. V shed 6 bases and J 3 bases; nucleotides not matched to a gene: 9. CDR3 bases: TGTGCCAGCAGATCCGACAGGGGGCAAGGAACAGATACGCAGTATTTT. Translating it yields CASRSDRGQGTDTQYF.

This clone has a handful of counts. The chain joins TRBV10-3 to TRBJ2-3, with D possibly TRBD1 on 6 matching bases. The CDR3 covers 14 residues. Trimming stripped 7 bases from V and 0 bases from J, with 11 bases between. The germline V gene encodes CDR1 ENHRY and CDR2 SYGVKD. CDR3 amino acids: CAIKGVVSTDTQYF. The DNA for the CDR3 is TGTGCCATCAAGGGGGTTGTTAGCACAGATACGCAGTATTTT.

V gene TRBV29-1 combines with J gene TRBJ2-3; TRBD2 matches 13 bases. Germline V lookup: CDR1 SQVTM, CDR2 ANQGSEA. The CDR3 sequence is 16 residues long. Germline trimming cut 7 bases from V and 4 bases from J; bases unmatched to any gene: 11. The CDR3 loop is CSGKGLAGRGADTQYF. The DNA for the CDR3 is TGCAGCGGCAAGGGACTAGCGGGGCGGGGGGCAGATACGCAGTATTTT.

J is TRBJ1-5 and V is TRBV7-6, with a tentative D call TRBD1 (5 bases). V was cut by 5 bases and J by 3 bases, with 8 bases left in between. The CDR3 spans 13 residues. Germline V gives CDR1 SGHVS, CDR2 FNYEAQ. This chain's CDR3 is CASSQGFNQPQHF. The CDR3 DNA is TGTGCCAGCAGCCAGGGATTCAATCAGCCCCAGCATTTT.

The chain is built from TRBV19 and TRBJ1-5; 7 bases fit TRBD1. The CDR3 consists of 13 residues. Germline values: CDR1 LNHDA, CDR2 SQIVND (reference sequence). With V trimmed by 6 bases and J by 5 bases, 4 bases remained unmatched. The CDR3 DNA reads as TGTGCCAGTAGCGACCAGGGGGATCAGCCCCAGCATTTT. This translates into CASSDQGDQPQHF.

The chain employs TRBV19 and TRBJ2-1; TRBD2 agrees at 7 bases. V shed 6 bases, J shed 4 bases, and the junction held 6 bases outside the gene matches. Germline values: CDR1 LNHDA, CDR2 SQIVND (reference sequence). The CDR3 runs 14 residues. The CDR3 spells CASRGGLPYNEQFF. CDR3 coding DNA: TGTGCCAGTAGGGGGGGGTTACCTTACAATGAGCAGTTCTTC.

The chain uses TRBV5-1 and TRBJ1-1, with D maybe TRBD1 (5 bases). The CDR3 totals 15 residues. Germline V gives CDR1 SGHRS, CDR2 YFSETQ. Trimming stripped 4 bases from V and 1 base from J, with 14 bases between. The chain's CDR3 is CASSPALTANTEAFF. For the CDR3, the DNA is TGCGCCAGCAGCCCGGCGTTGACAGCGAACACTGAAGCTTTCTTT.

The chain joins TRBV18 to TRBJ2-7; D call uncertain. Trimming cost V 4 bases and J 2 bases, with 9 bases left between them. The CDR3 totals 13 residues. The germline V gene encodes CDR1 KGHSH and CDR2 LQKENI. As DNA, the CDR3 is TGTGCCAGCTCACGCGCGGATACCTACGAGCAGTACTTC. Residues: CASSRADTYEQYF.

The V call is TRBV2, the J call TRBJ2-1; 8 positions agree with TRBD1. V shed 7 bases and J 4 bases; nucleotides not matched to a gene: 9. Germline assignment: CDR1 SNHLY and CDR2 FYNNEI. This CDR3 has 15 amino acids. As DNA, the CDR3 is TGTGCCAGCAAACCCACGGGACAGGCGTACAATGAGCAGTTCTTC. Protein: CASKPTGQAYNEQFF.

This clone has only one observation. The chain couples TRBV7-9 to TRBJ2-2; D perhaps matches TRBD2 (6 bases). The CDR3 contains 16 residues. Trimming pared 0 bases from V and 2 bases from J, leaving 10 bases between. In germline, CDR1 is SEHNR, CDR2 FQNEAQ (reference sequence). The CDR3 region is CASSLALAFNTGELFF. CDR3 nucleotides: TGTGCCAGCAGCTTAGCCCTAGCGTTCAACACCGGGGAGCTGTTTTTT.

This chain links TRBV13 with TRBJ1-1, with 10 bases fitting TRBD1. The junction had 7 bases not matched to a gene; V was cut back by 5 bases and J by 1 base. Germline CDR1 is PRHDT and CDR2 is FYEKMQ (reference sequence). The CDR3 spans 16 residues. The CDR3 loop is CASSRQGAEGNTEAFF. The CDR3 DNA sequence: TGTGCCAGCAGCCGACAGGGGGCGGAGGGGAACACTGAAGCTTTCTTT.

The V call is TRBV25-1, the J call TRBJ1-5; weak D call: TRBD1 (5 bases). The CDR3 contains 13 residues. The germline V gene encodes CDR1 MGHDK and CDR2 SYGVNS. V lost 2 bases and J 7 bases, leaving 9 bases between the germline ends. The CDR3 sequence is CASSERGGQPQHF. CDR3 nucleotide sequence: TGTGCCAGCAGTGAAAGGGGCGGACAGCCCCAGCATTTT.

The V gene is TRBV12-5, the J gene TRBJ1-2, with TRBD1 matching 7 bases. V lost 0 bases, J lost 5 bases, and 12 bases stayed unmatched. Germline assignment: CDR1 LGHNT and CDR2 FRNRAP. This CDR3 has 17 residues. The CDR3, as DNA: TGTGCTAGTGGTTTGGTACAAGGCAGGGGGGCCTTTTATGGCTACACCTTC. Protein: CASGLVQGRGAFYGYTF. The entire variable domain, with the rest obtained from reference TRBV12-5 and TRBJ1-2, is as follows: DARVTQTPRHKVTEMGQEVTMRCQPILGHNTVFWYRQTMMQGLELLAYFRNRAPLDDSGMPKDRFSAEMPDATLATLKIQPSEPRDSAVYFCASGLVQGRGAFYGYTFGSGTRLTVV.

Comments on this clone: This CDR3 is also generated by other DNA sequences in the sample. The chain combines TRBV5-1 with TRBJ1-4; 9 nucleotides align to TRBD1. This CDR3 is built from 14 residues. CDR1 and CDR2 (germline): SGHRS, YFSETQ. V lost 5 bases and J lost 5; bases outside the gene matches: 4. The CDR3, as DNA: TGCGCCAGCAGTTCCGGGACAGGGAATGAAAAACTGTTTTTT. This sequence encodes CASSSGTGNEKLFF.

The chain recombines TRBV18 with TRBJ2-3, with 9 bases aligning to TRBD2. Unmatched junction bases numbered 3, after V lost 3 bases and J lost 2 bases. The germline V gene has CDR1 KGHSH and CDR2 LQKENI. The CDR3 sequence is 15 residues long. This chain's CDR3 is CASSPQREATDTQYF. The CDR3 nucleotides read TGTGCCAGCTCACCCCAGCGGGAGGCCACAGATACGCAGTATTTT.

This clone was found once. The J gene is TRBJ2-2, the V gene TRBV6-5; tentatively, D is TRBD2 (7 bases). V shed 11 bases and J shed 6 bases, with 13 bases lying between them. This CDR3 comprises 12 residues. From germline, CDR1 is MNHEY and CDR2 SVGAGI. In DNA, the CDR3 is TGTGCCGCGGTGGGGGGGCCCGGGGAGCTGTTTTTT. It is translated as CAAVGGPGELFF.

J is TRBJ1-5 and V is TRBV5-5, with D hard to call. V dropped 5 bases and J dropped 3 bases, with 15 bases sitting between them. Germline assignment: CDR1 SGHKS and CDR2 YYEKEE (reference sequence). The CDR3 is 15 residues long. The CDR3, as DNA: TGTGCCAGCAGATTTGGACTCCAGGACAATCAGCCCCAGCATTTT. It codes for CASRFGLQDNQPQHF.

This chain joins TRBV4-1 and TRBJ1-2; 8 bases are shared with TRBD1. The CDR3 spans 15 residues. Trimming cost V 4 bases and J 4 bases; bases outside gene matches: 8. Germline lookup yields CDR1 MGHRA and CDR2 YSYEKL. The DNA of the CDR3 is TGCGCCAGCAGCCGAGCCAGGGGGCGCGGCTATGGCTACACCTTC. Its translation: CASSRARGRGYGYTF.

This clone showed up just a few times. The rearrangement joins TRBV5-5 to TRBJ2-1; TRBD2 agrees at 7 bases. CDR1 and CDR2 (germline): SGHKS, YYEKEE (reference sequence). V was clipped by 0 bases and J by 2 bases; unmatched bases: 5. This CDR3 is 16 amino acids long. The CDR3 here is CASSLEKGRAYNEQFF. The CDR3 DNA sequence: TGTGCCAGCAGCTTGGAAAAGGGGAGGGCCTACAATGAGCAGTTCTTC.

The chain recombines TRBV28 with TRBJ2-1, with D maybe TRBD1 (5 bases). The CDR3 contains 15 residues. The V end was cut by 4 bases, the J end by 3 bases, with 13 bases between. Germline CDR1 MDHEN, CDR2 SYDVKM. The CDR3: CASSYSSQGYNEQFF. Here the CDR3 DNA reads TGTGCCAGCAGTTACAGTAGCCAGGGCTACAATGAGCAGTTCTTC.

This chain joins TRBV7-6 and TRBJ2-5, with 10 nucleotides matching TRBD1. The CDR3 consists of 15 residues. V dropped 5 bases and J dropped 5; count of bases not matched to a gene: 8. Germline V CDR1 and CDR2: SGHVS, FNYEAQ. The CDR3 is CASSIPGQGYETQYF. As DNA, the CDR3 is TGTGCCAGCAGCATCCCGGGACAGGGGTACGAGACCCAGTACTTC.

The J gene is TRBJ1-2, the V gene TRBV19; D gene ambiguous. Germline V gives CDR1 LNHDA, CDR2 SQIVND (reference sequence). The V and J ends lost 7 bases and 7 bases respectively, with 10 bases between them. The CDR3 is 11 amino acids. CDR3 residues: CASTQWAGYTF. CDR3 nucleotide sequence: TGTGCCAGTACCCAGTGGGCTGGCTACACCTTC.